The entry below describes one TCR beta chain. These data originate in a study of blood T cell repertoires in COVID-19. This CDR3 spans 15 amino acids. V dropped 3 bases and J dropped 4; count of bases not matched to a gene: 4. In germline, CDR1 is SGDLS, CDR2 YYNGEE. Repertoires were generated with immunoSEQ multiplex PCR, while TCRdb's copy carries only in-frame clones and drops some. The repertoire includes more than 25,000 clones, 80% to 95% of them detected once, and roughly 1% sits in the top ten. This TCR derives from a man between 65 and 85 years old with active or convalescent COVID-19. Source material: peripheral blood. The chain is built from TRBV9 and TRBJ2-1; 10 nucleotides align to TRBD2. The CDR3 loop is CASSGQTSGYNEQFF. CDR3 sequence (DNA): TGTGCCAGCAGCGGCCAGACTAGCGGGTACAATGAGCAGTTCTTC.